The 12 T cell receptor beta chains below all came from one sample that was sequenced in a study of T cells in Graves' hyperthyroidism and ophthalmopathy. What was amplified from RNA transcripts were TCR beta CDR3 regions. When the TCR CDR3 underwent first-round RT-PCR, the HTBI primer set was used. TCRdb ran MiXCR on the multiplex PCR reads and lists one entry per CDR3 protein. The sample has around 620,000 distinct CDR3 sequences; over 12% are singletons. Specimen: blood. These TCRs come from a woman aged 18-29 years with Graves' ophthalmopathy.

This clonotype was seen many times. The V and J genes are TRBV24-1 and TRBJ2-3; weak D call: TRBD1 (5 bases). The CDR3 totals 15 residues. V gave up 2 bases and J gave up 4 bases, with 12 bases separating them. Germline V gives CDR1 KGHDR, CDR2 SFDVKD. The CDR3 DNA sequence: TGTGCCACCAGTGATTCAGGGTCACTCGCAGATACGCAGTATTTT. This translates into CATSDSGSLADTQYF.

This clonotype was seen at least ten times. V usage is TRBV12-3 or TRBV12-4 and J usage is TRBJ2-7; no firm D call. V lost 5 bases to trimming and J lost 6 bases, with 11 bases between them. CDR3 length: 12 amino acids. As DNA, the CDR3 is TGTGCCAGCAGTCTGAAATATGGCGAGCAGTACTTC. Translated: CASSLKYGEQYF.

The table lists this clonotype with many counts. This chain connects TRBV12-3 or TRBV12-4 to TRBJ1-2, with 10 nucleotides matching TRBD1. J gave up 11 bases and V 1 base, and 4 bases lay outside the gene matches. This CDR3 region has 13 residues. CDR3 nucleotides: TGTGCCAGCAGTTTAGGACAGGGGGCTTTGTACACCTTC. As protein: CASSLGQGALYTF.

The chain joins TRBV6-2 or TRBV6-3 to TRBJ1-2; possible D gene TRBD1, 6 bases. Germline-derived CDR1 and CDR2 are MNHEY and SVGEGT. V was trimmed by 2 bases and J by 7 bases, leaving 14 bases between them. The CDR3 loop spans 14 amino acids. CDR3 residues: CASSYGRGWLGYTF. DNA of the CDR3: TGTGCCAGCAGTTACGGCAGGGGCTGGCTTGGCTACACCTTC.

This clonotype was counted ten times or more. The chain is built from TRBV27 and TRBJ2-1; no clear D. Trimming removed 1 base from V and 0 bases from J, with 10 bases in between. The CDR3 loop spans 16 amino acids. Germline CDR1 reads MNHEY; CDR2 reads SMNVEV (reference sequence). This chain's CDR3 is CASSLFFSSSYNEQFF. For the CDR3, the DNA is TGTGCCAGCAGTTTATTTTTTTCCAGCTCCTACAATGAGCAGTTCTTC.

This clonotype was seen more than once but under ten times. The chain carries TRBV10-3 and TRBJ1-2; D uncertain. Germline V lookup: CDR1 ENHRY, CDR2 SYGVKD. The germline V and J ends were trimmed by 0 bases and 4 bases, with 15 bases remaining between them. This CDR3 is built from 16 residues. The DNA for the CDR3 is TGTGCCATCAGTGAGTCCTTAGCTGGGGAAGGCTATGGCTACACCTTC. Translating gives CAISESLAGEGYGYTF.

This clonotype was seen repeatedly, ten times or more. The chain uses TRBV2 and TRBJ2-7; no clear D gene. Germline loops: CDR1 SNHLY, CDR2 FYNNEI. This CDR3 has 12 residues. Trimming cost V 4 bases and J 3 bases, with 7 bases left between them. CDR3 region: CASSAGSYEQYF. For the CDR3, the DNA is TGTGCCAGCAGTGCGGGCAGCTACGAGCAGTACTTC.

This clonotype was picked up many times. The chain recombines TRBV12-3 or TRBV12-4 with TRBJ1-5; possibly TRBD1 for D (6 bases). Trimming took off 6 bases at V and 2 bases at J, with 11 bases between the two ends. The CDR3 consists of 14 residues. CDR3 loop: CASSQGTGNQPQHF. The CDR3 DNA sequence: TGTGCCAGCAGCCAGGGGACGGGCAATCAGCCCCAGCATTTT.

This clonotype was recorded many times. This chain joins TRBV28 and TRBJ1-5; no firm D call. Germline V gene lookup returns CDR1 MDHEN and CDR2 SYDVKM. The CDR3 contains 13 residues. Trimming stripped 6 bases from V and 3 bases from J, with 9 bases between. CDR3 in DNA: TGTGCCAGCAGAGGAGGGAACAATCAGCCCCAGCATTTT. Translating gives CASRGGNNQPQHF.

This clonotype was found many times. The chain employs TRBV12-3 or TRBV12-4 and TRBJ2-1, with TRBD1 matching over 8 bases. The CDR3 totals 13 residues. Unmatched junction bases numbered 3, after V lost 3 bases and J lost 8 bases. The CDR3 loop is CASSLTDRDEQFF. CDR3 nucleotide sequence: TGTGCCAGCAGTTTGACGGACAGGGATGAGCAGTTCTTC.

This clonotype was counted ten times or more. The chain combines TRBV10-3 with TRBJ1-1; D is undetermined. The germline gives CDR1 ENHRY, CDR2 SYGVKD. V lost 2 bases and J 6 bases, leaving 16 bases between the germline ends. The CDR3 spans 15 residues. CDR3 sequence (DNA): TGTGCCATCAGTGAGGGGAGGGCAACAGATCCTGAAGCTTTCTTT. Encoded protein: CAISEGRATDPEAFF.

This clonotype was picked up many times. The chain uses TRBV3-1 and TRBJ2-7; 7 nucleotides line up with TRBD1. Trimming at V came to 0 bases and at J to 6 bases, leaving 8 bases not matched to a gene. The CDR3 is 15 amino acids. Germline V CDR1 and CDR2: LGHDT, YNNKEL (reference sequence). The CDR3 DNA reads as TGTGCCAGCAGCCAAGATCCGATTGCAGGGGGCGAGCAGTACTTC. Protein: CASSQDPIAGGEQYF.